Each of the 16 T cell receptor beta chains below was sequenced from the same sample in a study of metastatic and nonmetastatic thyroid tumors. TCRdb re-called the PCR reads with MiXCR. Of around 64,000 clones in the sample, approximately 4% are singletons; the top ten hold around 20%. Every patient underwent thyroid surgery untreated. The sequencing sample was made of blood. The source of these receptors is a female donor with papillary thyroid cancer or a benign thyroid nodule (not recorded which). Some clones in this sample may be carry-over from other donors' samples.

This clone came up many times. The CDR3 DNA reads TGTGCCAGCAGCTCCCAGGGCTACGAGCAGTACTTC. This gives the protein CASSSQGYEQYF. The rearrangement joins TRBV7-9 to TRBJ2-7; D is possibly TRBD1 (5 bases). Germline values: CDR1 SEHNR, CDR2 FQNEAQ (reference sequence). V lost 4 bases to trimming and J lost 3 bases, with 7 bases between them. This CDR3 region has 12 residues.

In this sample, this clone turned up many times. V gene TRBV20-1 combines with J gene TRBJ2-3; D unresolved. The CDR3 is made up of 12 amino acids. V shed 8 bases and J shed 2 bases, with 11 bases lying between them. Germline V gives CDR1 DFQATT, CDR2 SNEGSKA (reference sequence). The CDR3: CSPEENTDTQYF. The CDR3 region has the DNA TGCAGTCCCGAAGAGAACACAGATACGCAGTATTTT.

This clone was found many times. The rearrangement uses TRBV5-1 and TRBJ2-3; 12 bases are shared with TRBD1. V gave up 3 bases and J gave up 3 bases; unmatched junction bases: 5. The germline CDR1 and CDR2 sequences are SGHRS and YFSETQ. The CDR3 spans 16 residues. CDR3 DNA sequence: TGCGCCAGCAGCTCCCGGGACAGGGGGCTTACAGATACGCAGTATTTT. Translated: CASSSRDRGLTDTQYF.

This clone has a count of ten or more. The chain recombines TRBV28 with TRBJ2-3, with a tentative D call TRBD2 (5 bases). Germline V gene data show CDR1 as MDHEN and CDR2 as SYDVKM. The V end was cut by 6 bases, the J end by 2 bases, with 15 bases between. This CDR3 is 15 amino acids long. The CDR3 loop reads CASSPGTLVTDTQYF. DNA of the CDR3: TGTGCCAGCAGCCCTGGAACACTAGTCACAGATACGCAGTATTTT.

This clone occurred many times. This clone may be a read error of a much larger clone one base away. This sample also contains other DNA sequences that code for the same CDR3. The genes are TRBV12-3 or TRBV12-4 and TRBJ1-3; D may be TRBD1 (5 bases). The CDR3 contains 17 residues. The CDR3 sequence: CASSLAGRVISGNTIYF. CDR3 sequence (DNA): TGTGCCAGCAGTTTAGCGGGCAGGGTGATCTCTGGGAACACCATATATTTT.

This clone was observed a handful of times. This rearrangement joins TRBV28 to TRBJ2-7; 8 nucleotides match TRBD1. From germline, CDR1 is MDHEN and CDR2 SYDVKM. Trimming at V came to 6 bases and at J to 5 bases, leaving 9 bases not matched to a gene. This CDR3 comprises 14 residues. For the CDR3, the DNA is TGTGCCAGCAGCTTGGGACAGGAGGCAGACGAGCAGTACTTC. Protein: CASSLGQEADEQYF.

The chain is built from TRBV6-2 or TRBV6-3 and TRBJ2-3; 16 nucleotides line up with TRBD2. The J segment lost 5 bases and the V segment lost 5 bases, leaving 10 bases of the junction unmatched. The CDR3 extends over 18 amino acids. CDR1 is MNHEY and CDR2 is SVGEGT in the germline V gene. The CDR3 coding sequence is TGTGCCAGCAGTGAACCGGGACTAGCGGGAGGGGGAGTAGATACGCAGTATTTT. This translates into CASSEPGLAGGGVDTQYF.

This clone was picked up many times. The genes are TRBV7-9 and TRBJ1-1; D remains unclear. Trimming took off 5 bases at V and 2 bases at J, with 6 bases between the two ends. Germline loops: CDR1 SEHNR, CDR2 FQNEAQ (reference sequence). The CDR3 runs 12 residues. In DNA, the CDR3 is TGTGCCAGCAGCCAACCCAACACTGAAGCTTTCTTT. Its protein product is CASSQPNTEAFF.

In this sample, this clone turned up many times. An end of the junction does not agree with germline; a read error may underlie this. The rearrangement joins TRBV12-3 or TRBV12-4 to TRBJ2-1, with 11 nucleotides matching TRBD2. The CDR3 extends over 15 amino acids. CDR3 amino acids: CASSLGLAAYNGQFF. For the CDR3, the DNA is TGTGCCAGCAGCCTGGGACTAGCGGCTTACAATGGGCAGTTCTTC.

This clone was seen repeatedly, ten times or more. CDR3 residues: CASSFMVNTEAFF. The CDR3 nucleotides are TGCGCCAGCAGCTTTATGGTGAACACTGAAGCTTTCTTT. The chain uses TRBV5-1 and TRBJ1-1, with D uncertain. CDR3 size: 13 residues. With 2 bases removed from V and 0 bases from J, the gap between germline ends came to 5 bases. Per germline, CDR1 SGHRS and CDR2 YFSETQ.

The table lists this clone with many counts. The J gene is TRBJ2-2, the V gene TRBV14; 10 bases match TRBD2. The CDR3 is made up of 15 amino acids. The germline CDR1 and CDR2 sequences are SGHDN and FVKESK. Trimming removed 5 bases from V and 7 bases from J; junction bases left unmatched: 7. DNA for the CDR3: TGTGCCAGCAGCTCCGGGACTAGCGCGAGCGGGGAGCTGTTTTTT. As protein: CASSSGTSASGELFF.

This clone was observed many times. J is TRBJ1-1 and V is TRBV29-1; D might be TRBD1 (6 bases). The germline V gene encodes CDR1 SQVTM and CDR2 ANQGSEA. CDR3 length equals 12 residues. Deletions cut 7 bases from V and 1 base from J, with 10 bases between. The CDR3 DNA is TGCAGCGCGGGGACATCGAACACTGAAGCTTTCTTT. Its translation is CSAGTSNTEAFF.

Many counts were recorded for this clone. The chain combines TRBV20-1 with TRBJ2-1; possibly TRBD1 for D (6 bases). The V gene lost 0 bases and the J gene lost 12 bases, with 15 bases spanning the gap. CDR3 length: 13 residues. Germline V gene data show CDR1 as DFQATT and CDR2 as SNEGSKA (reference sequence). The CDR3 loop reads CSARDSSSGVQFF. The CDR3 nucleotides are TGCAGTGCTAGAGATAGCAGCTCAGGGGTGCAGTTCTTC.

This clone has a handful of counts. A much larger clonotype is one base distant, so this may be a read error. V usage is TRBV19 and J usage is TRBJ2-7, with 7 bases aligning to TRBD2. The CDR3 spans 18 residues. The trim removed 4 bases at V and 2 bases at J, leaving 17 bases unmatched. The V gene's germline CDR1 is LNHDA and CDR2 SQIVND (reference sequence). The DNA for the CDR3 is TGTGCCAGTAGTACTCGGACCCCTTCCACTAGCGTGGCCTACGAGCAGTACTTC. It is translated as CASSTRTPSTSVAYEQYF. The complete variable domain, with remaining parts taken from reference TRBV19 and TRBJ2-7, reads DGGITQSPKYLFRKEGQNVTLSCEQNLNHDAMYWYRQDPGQGLRLIYYSQIVNDFQKGDIAEGYSVSREKKESFPLTVTSAQKNPTAFYLCASSTRTPSTSVAYEQYFGPGTRLTVT.

This clone was seen repeatedly, ten times or more. The V and J genes are TRBV2 and TRBJ1-4; weak D call: TRBD1 (5 bases). The CDR3 sequence is 13 residues long. V shed 4 bases and J shed 8 bases, with 11 bases lying between them. Germline CDR1 is SNHLY and CDR2 is FYNNEI. DNA for the CDR3: TGTGCCAGCAGTGCTAGAGGGGCCGAAAAACTGTTTTTT. This codes for CASSARGAEKLFF. The full variable domain, in which reference TRBV2 and TRBJ1-4 provide the parts outside the CDR3, is EPEVTQTPSHQVTQMGQEVILRCVPISNHLYFYWYRQILGQKVEFLVSFYNNEISEKSEIFDDQFSVERPDGSNFTLKIRSTKLEDSAMYFCASSARGAEKLFFGSGTQLSVL.

V usage is TRBV5-4 and J usage is TRBJ2-7; tentative D call: TRBD2 (6 bases). V was trimmed by 2 bases and J by 4 bases, leaving 7 bases between them. This CDR3 region has 12 residues. CDR1 is SGHNT and CDR2 is YYREEE in the germline V gene (reference sequence). CDR3 DNA: TGTGCCAGCAGCTTTAGCGGTTACGAGCAGTACTTC. Protein product: CASSFSGYEQYF.